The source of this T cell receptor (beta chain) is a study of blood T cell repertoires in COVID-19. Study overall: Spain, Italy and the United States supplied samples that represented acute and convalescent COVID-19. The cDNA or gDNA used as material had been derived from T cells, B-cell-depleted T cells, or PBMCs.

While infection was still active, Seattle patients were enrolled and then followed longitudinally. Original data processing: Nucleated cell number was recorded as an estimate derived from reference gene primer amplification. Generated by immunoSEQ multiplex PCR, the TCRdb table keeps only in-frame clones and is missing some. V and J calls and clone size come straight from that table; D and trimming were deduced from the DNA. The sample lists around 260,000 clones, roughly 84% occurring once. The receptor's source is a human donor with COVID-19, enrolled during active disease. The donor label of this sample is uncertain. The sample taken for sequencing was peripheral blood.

CDR3 sequence: CASIGPWEGYNEQFF. The CDR3 nucleotides are TGTGCCAGCATTGGGCCCTGGGAGGGCTACAATGAGCAGTTCTTC. The V gene is TRBV28, the J gene TRBJ2-1; TRBD2 agrees at 7 bases. J lost 3 bases, V lost 7 bases, and 9 bases had no gene match. Germline assignment: CDR1 MDHEN and CDR2 SYDVKM. The CDR3 loop spans 15 amino acids. The full variable domain, rest sourced from reference TRBV28 and TRBJ2-1, is DVKVTQSSRYLVKRTGEKVFLECVQDMDHENMFWYRQDPGLGLRLIYFSYDVKMKEKGDIPEGYSVSREKKERFSLILESASTNQTSMYLCASIGPWEGYNEQFFGPGTRLTVL.